The 20 T cell receptor beta chains in this list originate from one sample, sequenced in a study of cytomegalovirus exposure and HLA in healthy donors. PCR was performed using 60 Vbeta and 13 Jbeta primers. Assay: immunoSEQ multiplex PCR; the TCRdb copy retains only in-frame clones and omits some. This sample has 150,000 or so clones, with approximately 78% found just once. Source material: PBMCs. The receptors derive from a man in his late teens or twenties in good health and CMV-seropositive.

CDR3 residues: CASSLDLYEQYF. CDR3 bases: TGTGCCAGCAGCTTGGATCTGTACGAGCAGTACTTC. The V and J genes are TRBV5-4 and TRBJ2-7; D unresolved. The CDR3 is 12 amino acids. The V gene's germline CDR1 is SGHNT and CDR2 YYREEE (reference sequence). V was shortened by 0 bases and J by 4 bases, with 5 bases between the two germline ends.

V and J are TRBV19 and TRBJ1-5; 7 bases fit TRBD1. Germline-derived CDR1 and CDR2 are LNHDA and SQIVND (reference sequence). CDR3 length: 15 residues. The V segment lost 1 base and the J segment 3 bases; nucleotides outside the gene matches: 3. The CDR3 nucleotides read TGTGCCAGTAGTATAGGGGGGACAGACAATCAGCCCCAGCATTTT. Translated, it gives CASSIGGTDNQPQHF. The whole variable domain, remainder taken from reference TRBV19 and TRBJ1-5, is DGGITQSPKYLFRKEGQNVTLSCEQNLNHDAMYWYRQDPGQGLRLIYYSQIVNDFQKGDIAEGYSVSREKKESFPLTVTSAQKNPTAFYLCASSIGGTDNQPQHFGDGTRLSIL.

The chain links TRBV27 to TRBJ2-3; 7 bases map to TRBD2. This CDR3 spans 16 amino acids. Germline lookup yields CDR1 MNHEY and CDR2 SMNVEV (reference sequence). After removal of 3 bases from V and 2 bases from J, the junction contained 8 bases not matched to a gene. Written as DNA, the CDR3 is TGTGCCAGCAGTTTTTATGGGGAGGGGAACACAGATACGCAGTATTTT. Protein sequence: CASSFYGEGNTDTQYF.

The chain is built from TRBV27 and TRBJ2-6, with 9 bases lining up with TRBD1. Trimming at V came to 5 bases and at J to 3 bases, leaving 11 bases not matched to a gene. Germline values: CDR1 MNHEY, CDR2 SMNVEV (reference sequence). This CDR3 contains 18 residues. The CDR3 bases are TGTGCCAGCAGTCCTTCCCCGGGACAGGGAAGTGGGGCCAACGTCCTGACTTTC. It specifies CASSPSPGQGSGANVLTF.

This clone appeared once. The chain combines TRBV5-6 with TRBJ2-5; D might be TRBD2 (5 bases). V was cut by 2 bases and J by 1 base, with 9 bases left in between. The CDR3 has 14 amino acids. CDR1 and CDR2 from the germline V gene are SGHDT and YYEEEE. The CDR3 coding sequence is TGTGCCAGCAGCTTCGGGGAGTCCCAAGAGACCCAGTACTTC. Translated, it gives CASSFGESQETQYF.

The chain recombines TRBV4-1 with TRBJ2-6, with D uncertain. Between the trimmed V and J ends, which lost 1 base and 0 bases, there was a span of 16 bases. The CDR3 covers 19 residues. The germline CDR1 and CDR2 sequences are MGHRA and YSYEKL. The CDR3 reads CASSQGARRPNSGANVLTF. CDR3 nucleotides: TGCGCCAGCAGCCAAGGCGCGCGGAGACCAAACTCTGGGGCCAACGTCCTGACTTTC.

The V call is TRBV29-1, the J call TRBJ1-2; D possibly corresponds to TRBD1 (6 bases). The germline V gene has CDR1 SQVTM and CDR2 ANQGSEA. The V gene lost 1 base and the J gene lost 1 base, with 19 bases spanning the gap. The CDR3 is 17 amino acids. Written as DNA, the CDR3 is TGCAGCGTTGAAGGGGGGCCGACAGGACCCCTTAACTATGGCTACACCTTC. It codes for CSVEGGPTGPLNYGYTF.

About this clone itself: Other DNA variants within this sample encode the same CDR3. The V call is TRBV5-1, the J call TRBJ1-1; 7 bases agree with TRBD1. Germline CDR1 SGHRS, CDR2 YFSETQ. Trimming at V came to 0 bases and at J to 0 bases, leaving 5 bases not matched to a gene. The CDR3 is 16 residues long. CDR3 coding DNA: TGCGCCAGCAGCTTGGGACAGGGTTCCATGAACACTGAAGCTTTCTTT. It yields the protein CASSLGQGSMNTEAFF.

About this clone: Other DNA sequences in the sample encode the same CDR3. The rearrangement joins TRBV5-1 to TRBJ2-2; D remains unclear. Trimming pared 4 bases from V and 0 bases from J, leaving 7 bases between. Germline CDR1 reads SGHRS; CDR2 reads YFSETQ. The CDR3 consists of 14 residues. CDR3 sequence reads: CASSLAANTGELFF. In nucleotides, the CDR3 is TGCGCCAGCAGCCTGGCAGCGAACACCGGGGAGCTGTTTTTT.

The chain links TRBV2 to TRBJ1-1; the D is unclear. CDR1 and CDR2 (germline): SNHLY, FYNNEI. The CDR3 covers 12 residues. V was pared by 7 bases and J by 2 bases, with 8 bases between. The CDR3, as DNA: TGTGCCAGCACCTGGAGTAACACTGAAGCTTTCTTT. Translating it yields CASTWSNTEAFF.

The V gene is TRBV19, the J gene TRBJ2-7; 9 positions match TRBD2. The CDR3 spans 17 residues. Germline V gene sequence: CDR1 LNHDA, CDR2 SQIVND (reference sequence). The ends lost 1 base at V and 2 bases at J; junction bases unmatched: 9. CDR3 nucleotide sequence: TGTGCCAGTAGTATAGGACTAGCGGCCCCCGGGGCCTACGAGCAGTACTTC. It yields the protein CASSIGLAAPGAYEQYF.

The rearrangement joins TRBV19 to TRBJ1-2; 10 bases map to TRBD1. The CDR3 has 15 amino acids. CDR1 and CDR2 (germline): LNHDA, SQIVND (reference sequence). J was trimmed by 4 bases and V by 4 bases; bases with no gene match: 6. This CDR3 is CASSRDRGRSYGYTF. In nucleotides, the CDR3 is TGTGCCAGTAGTAGGGACAGGGGACGTAGCTATGGCTACACCTTC. Full variable domain (rest looked up from reference TRBV19 and TRBJ1-2): DGGITQSPKYLFRKEGQNVTLSCEQNLNHDAMYWYRQDPGQGLRLIYYSQIVNDFQKGDIAEGYSVSREKKESFPLTVTSAQKNPTAFYLCASSRDRGRSYGYTFGSGTRLTVV.

This chain connects TRBV4-1 to TRBJ1-5; D is possibly TRBD1 (6 bases). Trimming cost V 3 bases and J 4 bases, with 16 bases left between them. The CDR3 spans 16 residues. The V gene's germline CDR1 is MGHRA and CDR2 YSYEKL. CDR3 in amino acids: CASSHPPGQTNQPQHF. CDR3 nucleotides: TGCGCCAGCAGCCATCCCCCAGGACAGACAAATCAGCCCCAGCATTTT.

The genes are TRBV6-5 and TRBJ2-2; D unclear. Germline CDR1 is MNHEY and CDR2 is SVGAGI. This CDR3 spans 11 amino acids. V shed 6 bases and J shed 8 bases, with 7 bases lying between them. For the CDR3, the DNA is TGTGCCAGCAGGTTAGCTGGGGAGCTGTTTTTT. Protein sequence: CASRLAGELFF.

The V call is TRBV28, the J call TRBJ1-5; no reliable D call. CDR1 is MDHEN and CDR2 is SYDVKM in the germline V gene. Trimming pared 7 bases from V and 0 bases from J, leaving 22 bases between. The CDR3 length is 18 residues. CDR3 in amino acids: CASTITLLHRNSNQPQHF. The CDR3 coding sequence is TGTGCCAGCACCATCACCCTCCTACACAGAAATAGCAATCAGCCCCAGCATTTT.

The CDR3 sequence: CASSQALGEGNYEQYF. In nucleotides, the CDR3 is TGTGCCAGCAGCCAAGCACTCGGGGAGGGGAACTACGAGCAGTACTTC. The rearrangement joins TRBV4-2 to TRBJ2-7, with 7 bases aligning to TRBD2. Germline V lookup: CDR1 LGHNA, CDR2 YNFKEQ. Unmatched junction bases numbered 9, after V lost 1 base and J lost 3 bases. The CDR3 length is 16 residues.

The chain has TRBV18 and TRBJ2-2, with unresolved D. The germline gives CDR1 KGHSH, CDR2 LQKENI. The V end was cut by 2 bases, the J end by 6 bases, with 4 bases between. The CDR3 totals 12 residues. DNA for the CDR3: TGTGCCAGCTCACCATATTCCGGGGAGCTGTTTTTT. It yields the protein CASSPYSGELFF.

The chain combines TRBV14 with TRBJ1-1; 7 nucleotides agree with TRBD1. The CDR3 has 14 amino acids. Germline V lookup: CDR1 SGHDN, CDR2 FVKESK. V lost 4 bases to trimming and J lost 4 bases; unmatched junction nucleotides: 6. The CDR3 here is CASSRQGGITEAFF. CDR3 DNA sequence: TGTGCCAGCAGCCGACAGGGTGGGATCACTGAAGCTTTCTTT.

To note about this clone: At one end, the junction sequence differs from germline, possibly due to a read error. V gene TRBV7-9 combines with J gene TRBJ2-1; 8 bases map to TRBD2. Germline V lookup: CDR1 SEHNR, CDR2 FQNEAQ (reference sequence). This CDR3 contains 16 residues. The CDR3 coding sequence is TGTTCCAGCAGCTCAATAGCGGGGATAGACTACAATGAGCAGTTCTTC. It yields the protein CSSSSIAGIDYNEQFF.

The chain links TRBV2 to TRBJ1-1, with a tentative D call TRBD1 (5 bases). The V and J ends lost 6 bases and 2 bases respectively, with 13 bases between them. Germline loops: CDR1 SNHLY, CDR2 FYNNEI. This CDR3 region has 14 residues. The CDR3 DNA reads as TGTGCCAGCAGATCGGAGGGGTTCAACACTGAAGCTTTCTTT. It translates to CASRSEGFNTEAFF.